The subject of this entry is one TCR beta chain. Its antigen is unidentified. This record belongs to a study of identical twins. Study findings and constraints: For monozygotic twins, models underestimated out-of-frame TCR alpha sharing. Abundant beta clonotypes from cord blood bore fewer insertions; memory repertoires lacked this pattern.

Addition of a universal primer site occurred through template switching, and cDNA carried unique molecular identifiers. TCRdb fed the 5' RACE reads into MiXCR, producing one record per CDR3 protein. The table has 250,000 or so distinct CDR3 sequences, 9.5% to 15% seen once. The germline V gene encodes CDR1 ENHRY and CDR2 SYGVKD. The CDR3 spans 18 residues. V trimming: 4 bases; J trimming: 4 bases; junction bases outside the gene matches: 9. This same sample was also part of a study on yellow fever vaccine responses in identical twins. That paper adds: Twins reportedly mounted vaccine T cell responses that seemed partly convergent, partly personalized.

This chain links TRBV10-3 with TRBJ2-1; 14 bases match TRBD2. The source is a woman between 18 and 30 years old in good health. The sequenced sample was memory (CD45RO+) T cells sorted from blood. The CDR3 DNA reads as TGTGCCATCAGTGCCGGACTAGCGGGGGGTGCAGTTTACAATGAGCAGTTCTTC. Translation: CAISAGLAGGAVYNEQFF.